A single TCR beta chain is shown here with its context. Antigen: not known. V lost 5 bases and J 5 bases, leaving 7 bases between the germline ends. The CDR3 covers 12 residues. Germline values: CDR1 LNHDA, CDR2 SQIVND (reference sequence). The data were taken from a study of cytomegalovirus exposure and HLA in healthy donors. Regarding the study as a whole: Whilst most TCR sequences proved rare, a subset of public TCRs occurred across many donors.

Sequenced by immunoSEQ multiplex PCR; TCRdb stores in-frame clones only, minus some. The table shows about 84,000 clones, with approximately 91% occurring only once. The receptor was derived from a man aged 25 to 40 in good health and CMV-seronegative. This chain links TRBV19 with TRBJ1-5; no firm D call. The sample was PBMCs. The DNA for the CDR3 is TGTGCCAGTAGTTCCCGGGATCAGCCCCAGCATTTT. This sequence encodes CASSSRDQPQHF.